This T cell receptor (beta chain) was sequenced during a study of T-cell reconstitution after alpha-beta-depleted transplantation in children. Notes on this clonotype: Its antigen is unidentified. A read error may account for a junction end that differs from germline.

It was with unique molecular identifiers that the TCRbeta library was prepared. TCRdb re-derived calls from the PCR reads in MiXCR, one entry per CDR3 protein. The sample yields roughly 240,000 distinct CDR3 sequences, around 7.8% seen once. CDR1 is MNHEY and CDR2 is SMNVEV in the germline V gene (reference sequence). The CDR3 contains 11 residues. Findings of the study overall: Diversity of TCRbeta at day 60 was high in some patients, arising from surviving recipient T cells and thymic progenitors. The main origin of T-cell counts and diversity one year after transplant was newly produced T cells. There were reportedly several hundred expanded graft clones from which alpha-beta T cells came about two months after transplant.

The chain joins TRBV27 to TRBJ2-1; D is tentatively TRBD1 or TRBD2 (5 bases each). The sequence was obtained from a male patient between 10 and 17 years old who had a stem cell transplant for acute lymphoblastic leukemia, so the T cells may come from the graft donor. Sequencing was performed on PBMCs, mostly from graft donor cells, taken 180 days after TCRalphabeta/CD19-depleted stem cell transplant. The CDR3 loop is CANSLGGEQFF. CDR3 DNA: TGTGCCAACAGTCTTGGGGGTGAGCAGTTCTTC.